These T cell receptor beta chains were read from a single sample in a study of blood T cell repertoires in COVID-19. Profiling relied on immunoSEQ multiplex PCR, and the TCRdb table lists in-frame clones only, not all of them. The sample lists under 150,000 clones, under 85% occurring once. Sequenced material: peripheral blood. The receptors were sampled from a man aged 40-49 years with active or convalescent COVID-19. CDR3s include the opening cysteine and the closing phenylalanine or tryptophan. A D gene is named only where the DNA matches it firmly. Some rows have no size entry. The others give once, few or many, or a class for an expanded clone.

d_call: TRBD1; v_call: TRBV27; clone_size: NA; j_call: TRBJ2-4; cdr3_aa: CASSGTGNIQYF; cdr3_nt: TGTGCCAGCAGCGGGACAGGGAACATTCAGTACTTC
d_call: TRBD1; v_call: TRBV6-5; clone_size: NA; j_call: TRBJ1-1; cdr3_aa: CASSYSRQGNEAFF; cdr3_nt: TGTGCCAGCAGTTACTCGAGACAGGGCAATGAAGCTTTCTTT
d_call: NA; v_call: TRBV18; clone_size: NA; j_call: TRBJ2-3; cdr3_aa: CASSPPSSTDTQYF; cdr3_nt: TGTGCCAGCTCACCCCCCTCTAGCACAGATACGCAGTATTTT
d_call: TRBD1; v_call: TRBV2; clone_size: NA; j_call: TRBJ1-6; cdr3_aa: CASRTGVSSPLHF; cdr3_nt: TGTGCCAGCAGGACAGGGGTTAGTTCACCCCTCCACTTT
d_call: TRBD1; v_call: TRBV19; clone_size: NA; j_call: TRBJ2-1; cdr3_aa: CASSLDRAPSSYNEQFF; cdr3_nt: TGTGCCAGTAGCCTGGACAGGGCGCCGAGCTCCTACAATGAGCAGTTCTTC
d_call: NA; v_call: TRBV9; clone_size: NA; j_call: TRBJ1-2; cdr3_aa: CASRSGWDYGYTF; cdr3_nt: TGTGCCAGCAGAAGCGGATGGGACTATGGCTACACCTTC
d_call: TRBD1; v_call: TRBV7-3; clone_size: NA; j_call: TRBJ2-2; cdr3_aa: CASSLLPGQGVGELFF; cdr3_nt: TGTGCCAGCAGCTTACTTCCGGGACAGGGTGTTGGGGAGCTGTTTTTT
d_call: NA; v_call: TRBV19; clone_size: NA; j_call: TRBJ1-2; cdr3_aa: CASSIDVSYGYTF; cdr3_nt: TGTGCCAGTAGTATAGATGTGAGTTATGGCTACACCTTC
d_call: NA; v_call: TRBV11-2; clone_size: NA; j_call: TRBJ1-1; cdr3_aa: CASSFGQNTEAFF; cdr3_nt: TGTGCCAGCAGCTTCGGACAGAACACTGAAGCTTTCTTT
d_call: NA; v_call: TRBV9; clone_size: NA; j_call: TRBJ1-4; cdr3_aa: CASSASGGRDEKLFF; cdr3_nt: TGTGCCAGCAGCGCGAGCGGGGGGCGGGATGAAAAACTGTTTTTT
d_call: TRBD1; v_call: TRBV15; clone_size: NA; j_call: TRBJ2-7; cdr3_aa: CATSDPGQGRSSYEQYF; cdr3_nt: TGTGCCACCAGCGATCCCGGACAGGGGCGATCCTCCTACGAGCAGTACTTC
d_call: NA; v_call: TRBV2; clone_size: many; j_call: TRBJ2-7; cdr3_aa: CASKQHLYEQYF; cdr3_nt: TGTGCCAGCAAACAGCATCTCTACGAGCAGTACTTC
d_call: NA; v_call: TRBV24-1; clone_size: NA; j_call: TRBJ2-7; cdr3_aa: CATSPSTTGTYEQYF; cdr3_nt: TGTGCCACCAGTCCCAGCACCACAGGGACCTACGAGCAGTACTTC
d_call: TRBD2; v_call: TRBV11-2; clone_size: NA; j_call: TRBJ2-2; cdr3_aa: CASSLGEGITGELFF; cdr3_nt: TGTGCCAGCAGCCTCGGGGAGGGCATCACCGGGGAGCTGTTTTTT
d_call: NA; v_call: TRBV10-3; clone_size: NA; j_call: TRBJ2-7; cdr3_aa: CAGGGPVEQYF; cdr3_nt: TGTGCCGGGGGCGGCCCGGTCGAGCAGTACTTC
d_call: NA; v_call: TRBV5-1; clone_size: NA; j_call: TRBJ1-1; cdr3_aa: CASSLGARVSGTEAFF; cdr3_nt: TGCGCCAGCAGCTTGGGGGCCAGGGTATCGGGCACTGAAGCTTTCTTT
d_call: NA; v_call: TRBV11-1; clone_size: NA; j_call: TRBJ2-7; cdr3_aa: CASSRGARGSYEQYF; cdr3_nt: TGTGCCAGCAGTCGGGGGGCGCGGGGGTCCTACGAGCAGTACTTC
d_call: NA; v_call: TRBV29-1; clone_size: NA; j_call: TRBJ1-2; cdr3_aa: CSVGHGADYGYTF; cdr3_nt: TGCAGCGTGGGACACGGGGCTGATTATGGCTACACCTTC
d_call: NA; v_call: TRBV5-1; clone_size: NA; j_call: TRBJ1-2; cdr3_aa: CASSLGGEGYTF; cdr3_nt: TGCGCCAGCAGCTTGGGCGGGGAGGGCTACACCTTC
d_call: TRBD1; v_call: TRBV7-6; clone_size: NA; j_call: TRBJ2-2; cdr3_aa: CASSSQTGTTGELFF; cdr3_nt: TGTGCCAGCAGCAGCCAGACAGGGACCACCGGGGAGCTGTTTTTT
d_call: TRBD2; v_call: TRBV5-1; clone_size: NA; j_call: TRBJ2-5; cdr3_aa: CASSSTGLAGQETQYF; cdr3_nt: TGCGCCAGCAGCTCGACAGGACTAGCGGGGCAAGAGACCCAGTACTTC
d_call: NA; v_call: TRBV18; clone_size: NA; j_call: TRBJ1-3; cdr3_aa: CASSPDRFSGNTIYF; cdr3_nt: TGTGCCAGCTCACCCGACAGGTTCTCTGGAAACACCATATATTTT
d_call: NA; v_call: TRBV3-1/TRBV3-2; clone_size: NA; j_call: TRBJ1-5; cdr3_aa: CASSQRFIDRPNQPQHF; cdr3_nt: TGTGCCAGCAGCCAAAGATTCATCGACAGACCCAATCAGCCCCAGCATTTT
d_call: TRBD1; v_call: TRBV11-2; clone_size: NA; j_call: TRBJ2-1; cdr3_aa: CASRQGQGGNEQFF; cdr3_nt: TGTGCCAGCAGACAAGGACAGGGGGGCAATGAGCAGTTCTTC
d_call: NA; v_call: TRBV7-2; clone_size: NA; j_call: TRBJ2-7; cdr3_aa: CASSLLSDSPYEQYF; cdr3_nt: TGTGCCAGCAGCTTACTCTCGGACAGCCCCTACGAGCAGTACTTC
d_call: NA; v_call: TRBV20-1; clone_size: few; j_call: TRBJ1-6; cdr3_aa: CSANNLFLHF; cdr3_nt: TGCAGTGCCAACAACCTGTTCCTCCACTTT
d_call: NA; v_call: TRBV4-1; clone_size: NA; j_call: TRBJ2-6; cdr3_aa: CASSQDWGPGANVLTF; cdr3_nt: TGCGCCAGCAGCCAAGATTGGGGCCCTGGGGCCAACGTCCTGACTTTC
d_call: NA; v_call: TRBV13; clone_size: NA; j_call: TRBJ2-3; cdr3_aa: CASSRAVGGLTAARGRTDTQYF; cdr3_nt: TGTGCCAGCAGCCGAGCCGTGGGGGGATTGACGGCCGCGAGGGGCCGCACAGATACGCAGTATTTT
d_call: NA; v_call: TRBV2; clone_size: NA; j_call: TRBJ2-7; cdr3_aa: CASIIGGVGSYEQYF; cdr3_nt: TGTGCCAGCATAATTGGGGGCGTAGGCTCCTACGAGCAGTACTTC
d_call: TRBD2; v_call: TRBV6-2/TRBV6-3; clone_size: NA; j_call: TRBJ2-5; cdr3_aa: CASSYAGTTFGTQYF; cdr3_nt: TGTGCCAGCAGTTACGCCGGGACTACCTTTGGGACCCAGTACTTC
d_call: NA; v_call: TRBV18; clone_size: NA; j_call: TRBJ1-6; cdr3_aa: CASSLGQKNSPLHF; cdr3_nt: TGTGCCAGCTCCCTTGGACAGAAAAATTCACCCCTCCACTTT
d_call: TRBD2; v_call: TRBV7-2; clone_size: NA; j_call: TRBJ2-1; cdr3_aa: CASSLASGGPWNEQFF; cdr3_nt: TGTGCCAGCAGCTTAGCGAGCGGGGGGCCGTGGAATGAGCAGTTCTTC
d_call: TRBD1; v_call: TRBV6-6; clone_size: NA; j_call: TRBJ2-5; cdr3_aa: CASRGTGEETQYF; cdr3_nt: TGTGCCAGCAGAGGGACAGGGGAAGAGACCCAGTACTTC
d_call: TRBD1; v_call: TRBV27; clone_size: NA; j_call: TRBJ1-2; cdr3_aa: CASSKGTGPNYGYTF; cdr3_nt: TGTGCCAGCAGTAAAGGGACAGGCCCTAACTATGGCTACACCTTC
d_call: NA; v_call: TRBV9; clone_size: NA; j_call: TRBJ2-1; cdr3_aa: CASSVEPISEQFF; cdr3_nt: TGTGCCAGCAGCGTAGAACCAATCAGTGAGCAGTTCTTC
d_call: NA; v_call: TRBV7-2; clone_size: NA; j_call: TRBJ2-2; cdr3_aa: CASRDPGETGELFF; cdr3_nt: TGTGCCAGCAGGGATCCCGGGGAGACCGGGGAGCTGTTTTTT
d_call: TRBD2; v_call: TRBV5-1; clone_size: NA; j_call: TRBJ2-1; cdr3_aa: CASSLGTSRDNEQFF; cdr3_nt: TGCGCCAGCAGCCTAGGGACTAGCAGAGACAATGAGCAGTTCTTC
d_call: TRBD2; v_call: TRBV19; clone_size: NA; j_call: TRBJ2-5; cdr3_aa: CASSRGLAGGQETQYF; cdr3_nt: TGTGCCAGTAGTAGGGGACTAGCGGGGGGACAAGAGACCCAGTACTTC
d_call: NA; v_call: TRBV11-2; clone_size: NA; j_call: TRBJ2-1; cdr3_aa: CASSLWPADEQFF; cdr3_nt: TGTGCCAGCAGCTTATGGCCAGCGGATGAGCAGTTCTTC
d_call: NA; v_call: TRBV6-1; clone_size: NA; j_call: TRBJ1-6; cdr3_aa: CASSEMSYLGSGSPLHF; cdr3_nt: TGTGCCAGCAGTGAAATGTCGTATCTAGGGTCAGGGTCACCCCTCCACTTT
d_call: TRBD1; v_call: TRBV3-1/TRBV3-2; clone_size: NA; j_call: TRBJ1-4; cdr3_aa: CASSHRGLGNEKLFF; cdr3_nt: TGTGCCAGCAGCCACAGGGGGCTTGGTAATGAAAAACTGTTTTTT
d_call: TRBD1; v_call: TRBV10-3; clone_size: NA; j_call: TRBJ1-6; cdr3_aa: CAISSGTGENSPLHF; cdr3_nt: TGTGCCATCAGTAGTGGGACAGGCGAGAATTCACCCCTCCACTTT
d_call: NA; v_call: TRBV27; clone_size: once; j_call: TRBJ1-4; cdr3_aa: CASSSQATNEKLFF; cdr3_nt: TGTGCCAGCAGTTCGCAGGCAACTAATGAAAAACTGTTTTTT
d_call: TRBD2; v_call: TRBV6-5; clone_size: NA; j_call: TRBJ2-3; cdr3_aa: CASSPLVAGDSTQYF; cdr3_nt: TGTGCCAGCAGTCCTTTGGTAGCGGGGGACAGTACGCAGTATTTT
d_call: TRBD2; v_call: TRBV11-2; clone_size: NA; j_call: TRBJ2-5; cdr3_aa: CASSLRLAAVETQYF; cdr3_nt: TGTGCCAGCAGCTTAAGGCTAGCGGCAGTTGAGACCCAGTACTTC
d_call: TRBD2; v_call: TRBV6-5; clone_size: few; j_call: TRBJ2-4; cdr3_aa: CASSAGGAGENIQYF; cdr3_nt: TGTGCCAGCAGCGCCGGGGGGGCGGGGGAAAACATTCAGTACTTC
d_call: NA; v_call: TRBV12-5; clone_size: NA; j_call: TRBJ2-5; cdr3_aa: CASGLVLIGGSQETQYF; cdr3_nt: TGTGCTAGTGGTTTGGTACTTATCGGAGGGAGCCAAGAGACCCAGTACTTC
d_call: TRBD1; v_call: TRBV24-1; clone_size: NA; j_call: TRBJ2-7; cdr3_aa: CATSDGQGVEQYF; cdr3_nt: TGTGCCACCAGTGATGGACAGGGTGTCGAGCAGTACTTC
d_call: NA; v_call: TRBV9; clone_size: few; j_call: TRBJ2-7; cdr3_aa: CASSVGEMPSYEQYF; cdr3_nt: TGTGCCAGCAGCGTAGGGGAGATGCCCTCCTACGAGCAGTACTTC
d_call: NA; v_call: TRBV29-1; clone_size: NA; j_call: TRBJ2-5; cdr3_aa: CSVQGGEETQYF; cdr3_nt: TGCAGCGTCCAGGGAGGAGAAGAGACCCAGTACTTC
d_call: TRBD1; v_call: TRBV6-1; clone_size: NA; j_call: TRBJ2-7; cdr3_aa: CASSGLKTGEVWYEQYF; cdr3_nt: TGTGCCAGCAGTGGGCTTAAGACAGGGGAAGTTTGGTACGAGCAGTACTTC
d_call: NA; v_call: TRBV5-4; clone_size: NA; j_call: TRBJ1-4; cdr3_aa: CASSVRGGAEDNEKLFF; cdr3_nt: TGTGCCAGCAGCGTCCGAGGAGGGGCGGAAGATAATGAAAAACTGTTTTTT
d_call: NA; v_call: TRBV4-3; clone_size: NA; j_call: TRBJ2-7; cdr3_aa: CASSQGTTGPFGIEQYF; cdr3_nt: TGCGCCAGCAGCCAAGGGACAACCGGGCCGTTTGGCATCGAGCAGTACTTC
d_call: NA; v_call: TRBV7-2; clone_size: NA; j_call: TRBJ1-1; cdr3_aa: CASSLDSRGAQVAFF; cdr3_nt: TGTGCCAGCAGCCTAGACTCGCGGGGGGCTCAGGTGGCTTTCTTT
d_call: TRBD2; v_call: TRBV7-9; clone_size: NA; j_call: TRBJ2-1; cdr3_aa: CASSLDFGRSSYNEQFF; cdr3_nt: TGTGCCAGCAGCTTAGACTTCGGGAGGAGCTCCTACAATGAGCAGTTCTTC
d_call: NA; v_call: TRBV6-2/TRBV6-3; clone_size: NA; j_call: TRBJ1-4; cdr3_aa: CASSSGTTGEKLFF; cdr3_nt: TGTGCCAGCAGTTCCGGGACAACTGGTGAAAAACTGTTTTTT
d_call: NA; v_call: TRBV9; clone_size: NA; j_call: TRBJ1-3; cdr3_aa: CASSPQRARNGNTIYF; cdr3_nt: TGTGCCAGCAGCCCGCAGAGGGCGCGGAACGGAAACACCATATATTTT